Sequencing of this T cell receptor (beta chain) was carried out in a study of T-cell reconstitution after alpha-beta-depleted transplantation in children. Overall study results and limits: T-cell numbers and diversity, one year after transplant, stemmed largely from T cells that were newly produced. Reported findings indicate that, about two months after transplant, alpha-beta T cells came from several hundred expanded clones, which were derived from non-depleted graft cells. Surviving recipient cells, namely T cells and thymic progenitors, were the source of high day-60 TCRbeta diversity in some patients.

The germline CDR1 and CDR2 sequences are LGHNA and YSLEER. The CDR3 contains 14 residues. The V end lost 1 base, the J end lost 0 bases, and 6 bases lay between the germline ends. A TCRbeta library incorporating unique molecular identifiers was prepared. TCRdb reanalysed the PCR reads using MiXCR and keeps one entry per CDR3 protein. The sample lists approximately 500,000 distinct CDR3 sequences, approximately 10% occurring once. This clonotype was seen ten or more times. Its specificity is not known. The clonotype originates from a child aged 2 to 15 with inherited bone marrow failure, due to receive a stem cell transplant. The chain employs TRBV4-3 and TRBJ1-1, with unresolved D. The sample was PBMCs, taken before TCRalphabeta/CD19-depleted stem cell transplant. CDR3 protein: CASSQGHLNTEAFF. CDR3 sequence (DNA): TGCGCCAGCAGCCAAGGACACTTGAACACTGAAGCTTTCTTT.